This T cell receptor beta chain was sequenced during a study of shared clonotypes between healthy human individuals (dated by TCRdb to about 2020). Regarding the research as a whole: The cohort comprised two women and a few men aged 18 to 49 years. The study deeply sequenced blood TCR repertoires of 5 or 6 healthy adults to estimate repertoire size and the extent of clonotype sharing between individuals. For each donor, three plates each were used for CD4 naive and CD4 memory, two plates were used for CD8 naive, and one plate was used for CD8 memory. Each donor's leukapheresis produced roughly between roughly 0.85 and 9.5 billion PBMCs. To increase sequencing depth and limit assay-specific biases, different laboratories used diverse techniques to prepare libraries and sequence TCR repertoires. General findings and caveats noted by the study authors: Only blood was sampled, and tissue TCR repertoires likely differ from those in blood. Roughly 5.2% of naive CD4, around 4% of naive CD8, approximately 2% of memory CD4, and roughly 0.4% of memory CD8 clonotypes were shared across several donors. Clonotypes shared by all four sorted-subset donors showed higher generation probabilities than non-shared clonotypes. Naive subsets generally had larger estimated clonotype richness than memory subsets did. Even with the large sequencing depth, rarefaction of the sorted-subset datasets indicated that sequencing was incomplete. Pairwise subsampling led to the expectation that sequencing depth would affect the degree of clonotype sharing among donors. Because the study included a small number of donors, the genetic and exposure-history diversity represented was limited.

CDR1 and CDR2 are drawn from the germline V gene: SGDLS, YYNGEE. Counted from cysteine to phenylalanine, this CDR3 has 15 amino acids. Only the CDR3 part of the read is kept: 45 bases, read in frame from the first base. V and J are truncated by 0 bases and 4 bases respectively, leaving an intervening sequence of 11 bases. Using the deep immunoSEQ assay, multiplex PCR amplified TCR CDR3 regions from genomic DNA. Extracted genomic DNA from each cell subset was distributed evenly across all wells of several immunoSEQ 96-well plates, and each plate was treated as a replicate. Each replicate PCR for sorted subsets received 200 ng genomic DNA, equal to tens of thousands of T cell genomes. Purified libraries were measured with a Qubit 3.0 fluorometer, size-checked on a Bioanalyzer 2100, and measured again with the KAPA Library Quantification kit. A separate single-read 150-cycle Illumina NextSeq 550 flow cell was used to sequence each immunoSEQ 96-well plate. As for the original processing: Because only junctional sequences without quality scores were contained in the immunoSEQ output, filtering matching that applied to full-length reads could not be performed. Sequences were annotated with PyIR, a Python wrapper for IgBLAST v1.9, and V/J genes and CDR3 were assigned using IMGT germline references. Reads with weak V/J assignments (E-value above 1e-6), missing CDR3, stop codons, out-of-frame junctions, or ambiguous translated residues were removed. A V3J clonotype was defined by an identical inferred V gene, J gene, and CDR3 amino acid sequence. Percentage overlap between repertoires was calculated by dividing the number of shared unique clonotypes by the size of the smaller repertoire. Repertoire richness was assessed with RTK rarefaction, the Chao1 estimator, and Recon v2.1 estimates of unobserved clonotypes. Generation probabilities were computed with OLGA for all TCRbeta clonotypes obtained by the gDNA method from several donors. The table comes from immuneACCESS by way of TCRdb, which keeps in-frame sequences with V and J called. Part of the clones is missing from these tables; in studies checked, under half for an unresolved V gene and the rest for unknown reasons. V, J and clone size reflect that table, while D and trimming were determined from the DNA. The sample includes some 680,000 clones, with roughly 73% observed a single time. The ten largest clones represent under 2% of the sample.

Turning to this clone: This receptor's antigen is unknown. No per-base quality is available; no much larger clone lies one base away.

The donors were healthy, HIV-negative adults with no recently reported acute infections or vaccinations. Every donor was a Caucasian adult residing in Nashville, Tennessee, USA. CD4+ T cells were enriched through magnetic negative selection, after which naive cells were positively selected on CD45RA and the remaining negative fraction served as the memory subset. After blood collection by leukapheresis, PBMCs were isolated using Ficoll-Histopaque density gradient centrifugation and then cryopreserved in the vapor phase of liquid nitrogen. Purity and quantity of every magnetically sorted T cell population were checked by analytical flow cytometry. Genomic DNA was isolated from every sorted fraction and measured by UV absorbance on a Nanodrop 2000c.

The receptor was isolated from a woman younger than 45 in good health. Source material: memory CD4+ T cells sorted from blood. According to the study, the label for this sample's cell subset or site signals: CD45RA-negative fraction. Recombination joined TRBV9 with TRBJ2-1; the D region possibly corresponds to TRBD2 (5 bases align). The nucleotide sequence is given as TGTGCCAGCAGCGTAGAAGCGGCTAGTTACAATGAGCAGTTCTTC. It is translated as CASSVEAASYNEQFF.